Listed below are T cell receptor beta chains from one sample, sequenced in a study of OX40 agonist ivuxolimab in advanced cancers. This table comes from immunoSEQ multiplex PCR, and its TCRdb copy is limited to in-frame clones, with some not included. The sample holds over 65,000 clones, about 80% seen once. Here the sequenced sample was CD4+ or CD8+ T cells sorted from blood, taken in a trial of the OX40 agonist ivuxolimab. The receptors stem from an adult with an advanced solid tumor such as melanoma, head and neck, liver or kidney cancer. The CDR3 runs from the conserved cysteine through the conserved F or W. Fields, in order: J gene, CDR3 length, D gene, V gene, clone size, CDR3 protein, CDR3 DNA. D genes are given only for firm matches. A clone size is listed for some rows: how often the clone was seen (once, few, many), or a class if it is expanded.

j_call: TRBJ2-2; cdr3_length: 13; d_call: .; v_call: TRBV9; clone_size: .; cdr3_aa: CASRPDFTGELFF; cdr3_nt: TGTGCCAGCAGGCCGGACTTCACCGGGGAGCTGTTTTTT
j_call: TRBJ1-2; cdr3_length: 15; d_call: .; v_call: TRBV5-5; clone_size: .; cdr3_aa: CASSLRGGENYGYTF; cdr3_nt: TGTGCCAGCAGCTTGCGGGGAGGGGAGAACTATGGCTACACCTTC
j_call: TRBJ1-1; cdr3_length: 14; d_call: .; v_call: TRBV6-5; clone_size: once; cdr3_aa: CASSYAGNQGEAFF; cdr3_nt: TGTGCCAGCAGTTACGCCGGGAACCAGGGTGAAGCTTTCTTT
j_call: TRBJ1-3; cdr3_length: 18; d_call: .; v_call: TRBV2; clone_size: .; cdr3_aa: CASSEGRMKGLGGNTIYF; cdr3_nt: TGTGCCAGCAGTGAGGGGCGAATGAAGGGGTTAGGTGGAAACACCATATATTTT
j_call: TRBJ1-1; cdr3_length: 17; d_call: .; v_call: TRBV7-3; clone_size: .; cdr3_aa: CASSSPLLEPMNTEAFF; cdr3_nt: TGTGCCAGCAGCTCACCCCTTTTAGAGCCCATGAACACTGAAGCTTTCTTT
j_call: TRBJ1-1; cdr3_length: 13; d_call: .; v_call: TRBV11-2; clone_size: .; cdr3_aa: CASSTGTISAAFF; cdr3_nt: TGTGCCAGCAGCACCGGGACAATCAGCGCGGCTTTCTTT
j_call: TRBJ1-3; cdr3_length: 14; d_call: .; v_call: TRBV7-2; clone_size: .; cdr3_aa: CASSLGADGNTIYF; cdr3_nt: TGTGCCAGCAGCTTAGGGGCGGATGGAAACACCATATATTTT
j_call: TRBJ2-2; cdr3_length: 13; d_call: .; v_call: TRBV28; clone_size: .; cdr3_aa: CASSFGVPGELFF; cdr3_nt: TGTGCCAGCAGTTTCGGCGTTCCCGGGGAGCTGTTTTTT
j_call: TRBJ2-2; cdr3_length: 13; d_call: .; v_call: TRBV11-1; clone_size: .; cdr3_aa: CASRTTNTGELFF; cdr3_nt: TGTGCCAGCAGGACAACGAACACCGGGGAGCTGTTTTTT
j_call: TRBJ1-2; cdr3_length: 12; d_call: .; v_call: TRBV6-5; clone_size: .; cdr3_aa: CASNRRGDGYTF; cdr3_nt: TGTGCCAGCAACCGGCGGGGGGATGGCTACACCTTC
j_call: TRBJ2-5; cdr3_length: 15; d_call: TRBD2; v_call: TRBV5-5; clone_size: once; cdr3_aa: CASSLVPSGQETQYF; cdr3_nt: TGTGCCAGCAGCTTGGTGCCTAGCGGGCAAGAGACCCAGTACTTC
j_call: TRBJ2-1; cdr3_length: 19; d_call: TRBD2; v_call: TRBV28; clone_size: .; cdr3_aa: CASLADGGSVGGSYNEQFF; cdr3_nt: TGTGCCAGCTTAGCGGACGGGGGGAGCGTCGGGGGGTCCTACAATGAGCAGTTCTTC
j_call: TRBJ1-5; cdr3_length: 15; d_call: .; v_call: TRBV7-8; clone_size: .; cdr3_aa: CASSITVGDNQPQHF; cdr3_nt: TGTGCCAGCAGCATCACAGTGGGGGACAATCAGCCCCAGCATTTT
j_call: TRBJ2-3; cdr3_length: 15; d_call: .; v_call: TRBV6-5; clone_size: .; cdr3_aa: CASSYSATATDTQYF; cdr3_nt: TGTGCCAGCAGTTACTCTGCGACAGCGACAGATACGCAGTATTTT
j_call: TRBJ2-7; cdr3_length: 18; d_call: TRBD2; v_call: TRBV29-1; clone_size: .; cdr3_aa: CSVIDKTLAMRSSYEQYF; cdr3_nt: TGCAGCGTGATCGACAAAACACTAGCGATGCGCAGCTCCTACGAGCAGTACTTC
j_call: TRBJ1-1; cdr3_length: 17; d_call: .; v_call: TRBV15; clone_size: .; cdr3_aa: CATSRPSGRRENTEAFF; cdr3_nt: TGTGCCACCAGTCGGCCCTCCGGGCGACGGGAGAACACTGAAGCTTTCTTT
j_call: TRBJ1-3; cdr3_length: 11; d_call: .; v_call: TRBV30; clone_size: .; cdr3_aa: CASGDLNTIYF; cdr3_nt: TGTGCCTCCGGAGACCTAAACACCATATATTTT
j_call: TRBJ2-5; cdr3_length: 15; d_call: TRBD2; v_call: TRBV7-2; clone_size: .; cdr3_aa: CASTGAGGPRETQYF; cdr3_nt: TGTGCCAGCACCGGAGCGGGAGGGCCCAGAGAGACCCAGTACTTC
j_call: TRBJ1-5; cdr3_length: 15; d_call: TRBD1; v_call: TRBV19; clone_size: .; cdr3_aa: CASSGGQLRNQPQHF; cdr3_nt: TGTGCCAGTAGTGGGGGACAGTTAAGGAATCAGCCCCAGCATTTT
j_call: TRBJ2-1; cdr3_length: 15; d_call: TRBD1; v_call: TRBV29-1; clone_size: .; cdr3_aa: CSAERTGGKYNEQFF; cdr3_nt: TGCAGCGCCGAAAGGACAGGCGGAAAGTACAATGAGCAGTTCTTC
j_call: TRBJ1-3; cdr3_length: 19; d_call: TRBD1; v_call: TRBV4-2; clone_size: .; cdr3_aa: CASSKDRGRLGNSGNTIYF; cdr3_nt: TGTGCCAGCAGTAAGGACAGGGGGCGCTTGGGTAACTCTGGAAACACCATATATTTT
j_call: TRBJ1-5; cdr3_length: 15; d_call: .; v_call: TRBV28; clone_size: .; cdr3_aa: CASSFLRTSYQPQHF; cdr3_nt: TGTGCCAGCAGTTTTCTGAGAACTTCTTATCAGCCCCAGCATTTT
j_call: TRBJ1-4; cdr3_length: 17; d_call: .; v_call: TRBV7-8; clone_size: .; cdr3_aa: CASSLAGQATASIGLFF; cdr3_nt: TGTGCCAGCAGCTTAGCGGGGCAAGCGACAGCGAGCATCGGGCTGTTTTTT
j_call: TRBJ2-3; cdr3_length: 15; d_call: TRBD2; v_call: TRBV2; clone_size: .; cdr3_aa: CASTDRGGITDTQYF; cdr3_nt: TGTGCCAGCACCGACCGGGGGGGGATCACAGATACGCAGTATTTT
j_call: TRBJ2-5; cdr3_length: 14; d_call: .; v_call: TRBV5-1; clone_size: .; cdr3_aa: CASSLGTAQETQYF; cdr3_nt: TGCGCCAGCAGCTTGGGGACAGCTCAAGAGACCCAGTACTTC
j_call: TRBJ1-1; cdr3_length: 13; d_call: .; v_call: TRBV25-1; clone_size: .; cdr3_aa: CASSRGGNTEAFF; cdr3_nt: TGTGCCAGCAGTAGGGGGGGAAACACTGAAGCTTTCTTT
j_call: TRBJ1-6; cdr3_length: 14; d_call: .; v_call: TRBV7-2; clone_size: .; cdr3_aa: CASSPRASNSPLHF; cdr3_nt: TGTGCCAGCAGCCCCAGGGCTTCTAATTCACCCCTCCACTTT
j_call: TRBJ1-2; cdr3_length: 13; d_call: TRBD1; v_call: TRBV9; clone_size: .; cdr3_aa: CASSPRTGYGYTF; cdr3_nt: TGTGCCAGCAGCCCCCGGACAGGGTATGGCTACACCTTC
j_call: TRBJ2-6; cdr3_length: 14; d_call: .; v_call: TRBV28; clone_size: .; cdr3_aa: CASIRSSGANVLTF; cdr3_nt: TGTGCCAGCATTAGGTCTTCTGGGGCCAACGTCCTGACTTTC
j_call: TRBJ2-1; cdr3_length: 14; d_call: .; v_call: TRBV14; clone_size: once; cdr3_aa: CASSRLGDNNEQFF; cdr3_nt: TGTGCCAGCAGTCGTTTAGGGGACAACAATGAGCAGTTCTTC
j_call: TRBJ2-3; cdr3_length: 15; d_call: .; v_call: TRBV15; clone_size: .; cdr3_aa: CATSRGAGSTDTQYF; cdr3_nt: TGTGCCACCAGCAGAGGAGCAGGGAGCACAGATACGCAGTATTTT
j_call: TRBJ1-1; cdr3_length: 17; d_call: .; v_call: TRBV7-8; clone_size: .; cdr3_aa: CASSLGWAGTMNTEAFF; cdr3_nt: TGTGCCAGCAGCTTAGGTTGGGCAGGGACAATGAACACTGAAGCTTTCTTT
j_call: TRBJ1-2; cdr3_length: 15; d_call: TRBD1; v_call: TRBV4-3; clone_size: once; cdr3_aa: CASSQVIRQGDGYTF; cdr3_nt: TGCGCCAGCAGCCAAGTAATTCGACAGGGGGACGGCTACACCTTC
j_call: TRBJ1-2; cdr3_length: 16; d_call: .; v_call: TRBV18; clone_size: .; cdr3_aa: CASSPNTDTSLYGYTF; cdr3_nt: TGTGCCAGCTCACCAAATACTGACACTTCGTTGTATGGCTACACCTTC
j_call: TRBJ2-1; cdr3_length: 17; d_call: TRBD2; v_call: TRBV18; clone_size: .; cdr3_aa: CASSPVSGRAPYNEQFF; cdr3_nt: TGTGCCAGCTCACCCGTTAGCGGGAGGGCCCCCTACAATGAGCAGTTCTTC
j_call: TRBJ1-2; cdr3_length: 14; d_call: .; v_call: TRBV6-5; clone_size: .; cdr3_aa: CASSNPTDNYGYTF; cdr3_nt: TGTGCCAGCAGCAACCCGACAGATAACTATGGCTACACCTTC
j_call: TRBJ2-1; cdr3_length: 13; d_call: .; v_call: TRBV5-4; clone_size: .; cdr3_aa: CASSLYLYNEQFF; cdr3_nt: TGTGCCAGCAGCTTGTACCTCTACAATGAGCAGTTCTTC
j_call: TRBJ2-3; cdr3_length: 12; d_call: .; v_call: TRBV6-1; clone_size: .; cdr3_aa: CASSDYTDTQYF; cdr3_nt: TGTGCCAGCAGTGACTACACAGATACGCAGTATTTT
j_call: TRBJ1-2; cdr3_length: 13; d_call: TRBD1; v_call: TRBV13; clone_size: few; cdr3_aa: CASSSDRGLGYTF; cdr3_nt: TGTGCCAGCAGCTCTGACAGGGGGCTTGGCTACACCTTC
j_call: TRBJ2-5; cdr3_length: 15; d_call: TRBD2; v_call: TRBV7-9; clone_size: .; cdr3_aa: CASSLELAGGETQYF; cdr3_nt: TGTGCCAGCAGCTTAGAACTAGCGGGAGGAGAGACCCAGTACTTC
j_call: TRBJ1-3; cdr3_length: 11; d_call: .; v_call: TRBV19; clone_size: .; cdr3_aa: CASSRGNTIYF; cdr3_nt: TGTGCCAGTAGTAGGGGAAACACCATATATTTT
j_call: TRBJ1-3; cdr3_length: 17; d_call: .; v_call: TRBV4-3; clone_size: .; cdr3_aa: CASSQTLSPSSGNTIYF; cdr3_nt: TGCGCCAGCAGCCAAACCCTATCCCCGTCCTCTGGAAACACCATATATTTT
j_call: TRBJ1-1; cdr3_length: 14; d_call: .; v_call: TRBV30; clone_size: .; cdr3_aa: CAWGSSQLNTEAFF; cdr3_nt: TGTGCCTGGGGGAGCTCGCAACTAAACACTGAAGCTTTCTTT
j_call: TRBJ2-3; cdr3_length: 14; d_call: .; v_call: TRBV5-1; clone_size: .; cdr3_aa: CASMRGERVDTQYF; cdr3_nt: TGCGCCAGCATGAGAGGGGAGAGGGTAGATACGCAGTATTTT
j_call: TRBJ2-1; cdr3_length: 14; d_call: .; v_call: TRBV10-1; clone_size: .; cdr3_aa: CASSGGSSYNEQFF; cdr3_nt: TGCGCCAGCAGTGGGGGGAGCTCCTACAATGAGCAGTTCTTC
j_call: TRBJ1-5; cdr3_length: 15; d_call: .; v_call: TRBV5-5; clone_size: .; cdr3_aa: CASSSSLSRNQPQHF; cdr3_nt: TGTGCCAGCAGCTCCTCTCTCAGTCGTAATCAGCCCCAGCATTTT
j_call: TRBJ1-4; cdr3_length: 16; d_call: .; v_call: TRBV10-3; clone_size: .; cdr3_aa: CAIRAGQSATNEKLFF; cdr3_nt: TGTGCCATCAGGGCGGGACAATCAGCAACTAATGAAAAACTGTTTTTT
j_call: TRBJ2-2; cdr3_length: 15; d_call: TRBD1; v_call: TRBV11-2; clone_size: few; cdr3_aa: CASSKRTGDDGELFF; cdr3_nt: TGTGCCAGCAGCAAACGGACAGGGGATGACGGGGAGCTGTTTTTT
j_call: TRBJ2-1; cdr3_length: 16; d_call: TRBD2; v_call: TRBV28; clone_size: .; cdr3_aa: CASSPAGTSGDDEQFF; cdr3_nt: TGTGCCAGCAGTCCCGCCGGAACTAGCGGGGACGATGAGCAGTTCTTC
j_call: TRBJ1-6; cdr3_length: 14; d_call: .; v_call: TRBV7-2; clone_size: .; cdr3_aa: CASSLGVQTSPLHF; cdr3_nt: TGTGCCAGCAGCTTGGGGGTACAGACTTCACCCCTCCACTTT
j_call: TRBJ2-7; cdr3_length: 17; d_call: .; v_call: TRBV14; clone_size: .; cdr3_aa: CASSQKGLTERWPEQYF; cdr3_nt: TGTGCCAGCAGCCAGAAGGGGCTAACGGAAAGATGGCCCGAGCAGTACTTC
j_call: TRBJ1-1; cdr3_length: 15; d_call: .; v_call: TRBV5-5; clone_size: .; cdr3_aa: CASSPRQELNTEAFF; cdr3_nt: TGTGCCAGCAGCCCTCGACAGGAATTGAACACTGAAGCTTTCTTT
j_call: TRBJ2-2; cdr3_length: 14; d_call: .; v_call: TRBV18; clone_size: .; cdr3_aa: CASSTWTQHGELFF; cdr3_nt: TGTGCCAGCTCAACATGGACGCAGCACGGGGAGCTGTTTTTT